This T cell receptor (beta chain) was recovered during a study of blood T cell repertoires in COVID-19. Study at large: COVID-19 samples from acute and convalescent phases originated in the United States, Italy and Spain. Nucleic acid was either cDNA or gDNA, and it came from T cells, B-cell-depleted T cells, or PBMCs.

V was pared by 8 bases and J by 5 bases, with 15 bases between. The CDR3 loop spans 14 amino acids. The V gene's germline CDR1 is LGHNA and CDR2 YNFKEQ. Source study methods: The authors estimated nucleated cell counts from reference gene primer amplification. The protocol was immunoSEQ multiplex PCR, while the TCRdb copy is restricted to in-frame clones and leaves out a portion. That table furnishes V, J and clone size, whereas the DNA furnished D and trimming. The sample has some 290,000 clones; around 81% are singletons. The rearrangement links TRBV4-2 to TRBJ1-4; perhaps TRBD1 as D (6 bases). The sample was peripheral blood. This sequence was found in a woman in her sixties or seventies with active or convalescent COVID-19. CDR3 amino acids: CASGLDSANEKLFF. In nucleotides, the CDR3 is TGTGCCAGCGGGCTGGACAGCGCCAATGAAAAACTGTTTTTT.